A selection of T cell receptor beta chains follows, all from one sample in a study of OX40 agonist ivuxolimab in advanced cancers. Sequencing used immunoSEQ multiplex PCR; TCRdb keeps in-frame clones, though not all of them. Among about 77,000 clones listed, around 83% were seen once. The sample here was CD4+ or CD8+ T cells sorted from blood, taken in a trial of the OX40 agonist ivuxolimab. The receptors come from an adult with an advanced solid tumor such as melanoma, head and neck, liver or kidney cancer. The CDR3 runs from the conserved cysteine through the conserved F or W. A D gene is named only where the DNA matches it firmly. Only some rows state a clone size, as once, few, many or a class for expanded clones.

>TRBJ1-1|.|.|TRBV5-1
CASSPRVGLGTEAFF
TGCGCCAGCAGCCCGAGAGTAGGGCTCGGCACTGAAGCTTTCTTT
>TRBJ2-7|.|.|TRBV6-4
CASSGGLRGEQYF
TGTGCCAGCAGTGGTGGGCTTCGCGGCGAGCAGTACTTC
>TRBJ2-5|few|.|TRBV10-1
CASSRGQQETQYF
TGCGCCAGCAGCAGGGGTCAACAAGAGACCCAGTACTTC
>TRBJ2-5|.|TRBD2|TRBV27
CASRGLTSGGLQETQYF
TGTGCCAGCAGGGGGTTGACTAGCGGGGGCCTTCAAGAGACCCAGTACTTC
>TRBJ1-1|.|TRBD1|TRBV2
CASSRQGGNTEAFF
TGTGCCAGCAGTAGACAGGGCGGTAACACTGAAGCTTTCTTT
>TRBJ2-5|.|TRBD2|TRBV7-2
CASSLAGGTQETQYF
TGTGCCAGCAGCTTAGCGGGGGGGACCCAAGAGACCCAGTACTTC
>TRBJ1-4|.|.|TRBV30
CAWGPGQNNEKLFF
TGTGCCTGGGGCCCAGGACAGAACAATGAAAAACTGTTTTTT
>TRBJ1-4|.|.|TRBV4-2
CASSQQQGEKLFF
TGTGCCAGCAGCCAGCAACAAGGTGAAAAACTGTTTTTT
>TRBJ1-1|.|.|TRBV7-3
CASSSSAMNTEAFF
TGTGCCAGCAGCTCTAGTGCTATGAACACTGAAGCTTTCTTT
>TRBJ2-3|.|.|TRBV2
CASSPEDTQYF
TGTGCCAGCAGTCCTGAGGATACGCAGTATTTT
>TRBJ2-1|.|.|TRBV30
CAWRTPNSYNEQFF
TGTGCCTGGAGGACCCCGAACTCCTACAATGAGCAGTTCTTC
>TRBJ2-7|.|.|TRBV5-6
CASSSLDGYEQYF
TGTGCCAGCAGCTCCCTCGACGGCTACGAGCAGTACTTC
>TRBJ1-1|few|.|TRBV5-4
CASSFGQNTEAFF
TGTGCCAGCAGCTTTGGACAGAACACTGAAGCTTTCTTT
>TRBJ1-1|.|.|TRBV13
CASSLSPNRARTEAFF
TGTGCCAGCAGCTTATCCCCCAACAGGGCGAGAACTGAAGCTTTCTTT
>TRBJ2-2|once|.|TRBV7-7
CASSSPGLSGELFF
TGTGCCAGCAGCTCCCCGGGACTTTCCGGGGAGCTGTTTTTT
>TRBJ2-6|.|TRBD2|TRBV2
CASTGTSGISGANVLTF
TGTGCCAGCACCGGGACTAGCGGGATATCTGGGGCCAACGTCCTGACTTTC
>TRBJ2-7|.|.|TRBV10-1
CASSDISASLEQYF
TGCGCCAGCAGTGATATATCGGCTAGCCTCGAGCAGTACTTC
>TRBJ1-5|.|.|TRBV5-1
CASSLVGEEGQPQHF
TGCGCCAGCAGCTTGGTAGGGGAGGAAGGACAGCCCCAGCATTTT
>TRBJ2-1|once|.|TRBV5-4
CASSPVETGINEQFF
TGTGCCAGCAGCCCGGTTGAGACAGGTATCAATGAGCAGTTCTTC
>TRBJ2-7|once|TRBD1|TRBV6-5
CASSEQGYEQYF
TGTGCCAGCAGTGAACAGGGGTACGAGCAGTACTTC
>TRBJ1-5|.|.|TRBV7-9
CASSDQSGNQPQHF
TGTGCCAGCAGCGACCAGAGCGGCAATCAGCCCCAGCATTTT
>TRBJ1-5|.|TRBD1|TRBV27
CASSTTGLQPQHF
TGTGCCAGCAGTACGACAGGGTTGCAGCCCCAGCATTTT
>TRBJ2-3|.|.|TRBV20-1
CSASLRDTQYF
TGCAGTGCTAGCCTTCGAGATACGCAGTATTTT
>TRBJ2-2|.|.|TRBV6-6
CASSRGGQNTGELFF
TGTGCCAGCAGCCGAGGGGGACAGAACACCGGGGAGCTGTTTTTT
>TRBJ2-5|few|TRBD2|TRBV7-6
CASSKGSGGRGETQYF
TGTGCCAGCAGCAAAGGGTCGGGAGGCCGAGGAGAGACCCAGTACTTC
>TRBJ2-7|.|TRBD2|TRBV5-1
CASSTREGNEQYF
TGCGCCAGCAGCACCAGGGAGGGTAACGAGCAGTACTTC
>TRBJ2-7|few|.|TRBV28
CASSLDEQYF
TGTGCCAGCAGTTTAGACGAGCAGTACTTC
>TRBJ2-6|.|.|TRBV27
CASSHPVGGANVLTF
TGTGCCAGCAGTCACCCGGTGGGAGGGGCCAACGTCCTGACTTTC
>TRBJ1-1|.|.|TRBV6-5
CASSRPPGPDTEAFF
TGTGCCAGCAGCCGCCCACCTGGACCTGACACTGAAGCTTTCTTT
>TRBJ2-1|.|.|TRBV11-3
CASSLSLRSSYNEQFF
TGTGCCAGCAGCTTATCTCTCAGGAGCTCCTACAATGAGCAGTTCTTC
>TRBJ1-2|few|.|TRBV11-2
CASSFRGGYTF
TGTGCCAGCAGCTTTCGGGGAGGCTACACCTTC
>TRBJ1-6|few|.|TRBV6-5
CASRGGPNNSPLHF
TGTGCCAGCAGGGGGGGACCCAATAATTCACCCCTCCACTTT
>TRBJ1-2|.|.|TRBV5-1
CASSFDGQRANYGYTF
TGCGCCAGCAGCTTTGACGGACAGCGAGCTAACTATGGCTACACCTTC
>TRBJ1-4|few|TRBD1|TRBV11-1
CASTDDRDEKLFF
TGTGCCAGCACCGACGACAGGGACGAAAAACTGTTTTTT
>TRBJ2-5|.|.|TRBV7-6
CASLMQGIVETQYF
TGTGCCAGCCTCATGCAGGGTATCGTAGAGACCCAGTACTTC
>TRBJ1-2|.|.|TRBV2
CASSESGQGVYGYTF
TGTGCCAGCAGTGAAAGTGGGCAGGGTGTCTATGGCTACACCTTC
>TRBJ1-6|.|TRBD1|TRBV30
CAWRATGGTSPLHF
TGTGCCTGGAGAGCCACAGGGGGCACTTCACCCCTCCACTTT
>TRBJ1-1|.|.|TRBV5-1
CASSLDTENTEAFF
TGCGCCAGCAGCTTGGACACAGAAAACACTGAAGCTTTCTTT
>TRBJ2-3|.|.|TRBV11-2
CASSLGPLGGYADTQYF
TGTGCCAGCAGCTTAGGCCCCCTAGGAGGTTACGCAGATACGCAGTATTTT
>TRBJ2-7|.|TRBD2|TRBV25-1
CASSERLAGAYEQYF
TGTGCCAGCAGTGAACGTCTAGCGGGAGCCTACGAGCAGTACTTC
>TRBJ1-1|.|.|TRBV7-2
CASSLVGGNTEAFF
TGTGCCAGCAGCTTAGTGGGGGGGAACACTGAAGCTTTCTTT
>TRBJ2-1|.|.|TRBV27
CASSLLGLNEQFF
TGTGCCAGCAGTTTATTAGGTCTCAATGAGCAGTTCTTC
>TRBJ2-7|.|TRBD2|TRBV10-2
CATRSGNEMLQYF
TGCGCCACCCGTAGCGGGAACGAAATGTTGCAGTACTTC
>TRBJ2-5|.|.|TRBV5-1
CASRETLQETQYF
TGCGCCAGCAGGGAGACACTACAAGAGACCCAGTACTTC
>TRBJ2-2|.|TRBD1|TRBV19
CASSPWTGRDTGELFF
TGTGCCAGTAGTCCCTGGACAGGGCGGGACACCGGGGAGCTGTTTTTT
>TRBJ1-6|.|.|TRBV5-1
CASSGARGGLGNSPLHF
TGCGCCAGCAGCGGGGCGCGAGGAGGTCTCGGTAATTCACCCCTCCACTTT
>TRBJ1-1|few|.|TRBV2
CASREALDSTEAFF
TGTGCCAGCAGGGAGGCTTTGGACTCGACTGAAGCTTTCTTT
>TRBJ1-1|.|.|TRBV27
CASSLRQYSTEAFF
TGTGCCAGCAGTTTAAGACAGTATTCCACTGAAGCTTTCTTT
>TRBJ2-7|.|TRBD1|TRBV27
CASSGGRGRFSYEQYF
TGTGCCAGCAGTGGGGGAAGGGGGCGTTTCTCCTACGAGCAGTACTTC
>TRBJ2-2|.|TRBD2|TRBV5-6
CASSFGGLADYTGELFF
TGTGCCAGCAGCTTTGGGGGACTAGCGGACTACACCGGGGAGCTGTTTTTT
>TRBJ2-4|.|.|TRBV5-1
CASSPQGVDIQYF
TGCGCCAGCAGCCCACAGGGCGTAGACATTCAGTACTTC
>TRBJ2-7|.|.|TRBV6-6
CASRDRSYEQYF
TGTGCCAGTCGGGACCGCTCCTACGAGCAGTACTTC
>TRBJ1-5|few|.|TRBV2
CASSERGEPQHF
TGTGCCAGCAGTGAAAGGGGTGAGCCCCAGCATTTT